The rows below give T cell receptor beta chains drawn from one sample of a study of cytomegalovirus exposure and HLA in healthy donors. TCRdb's copy holds only in-frame clones and misses some; the assay was immunoSEQ multiplex PCR. The sample records under 200,000 clones, 75% to 80% being singletons. Sequenced: PBMCs. These receptor sequences come from a man aged 50-60 years in good health and CMV-seropositive. CDR3s include the opening cysteine and the closing phenylalanine or tryptophan. The D gene is left open where the match is weak. Clone size is stated in some rows and not others, as once, few, many or a class when expanded.

>TRBV9|TRBJ2-2|TRBD1|-
TGTGCCAGCAGCCCTGGGACAGGGGGCCTCACCGGGGAGCTGTTTTTT
CASSPGTGGLTGELFF
>TRBV6-5|TRBJ1-6|TRBD1|-
TGTGCCAGCAGTTACCAGGACAGGGGATATAATTCACCCCTCCACTTT
CASSYQDRGYNSPLHF
>TRBV6-1|TRBJ1-1|-|few
TGTGCCAGCAGTGCGGCAGGGGAGACTGAAGCTTTCTTT
CASSAAGETEAFF
>TRBV27|TRBJ1-5|TRBD1|-
TGTGCCAGCAGCCCCCGGACAGGGGGCAATCAGCCCCAGCATTTT
CASSPRTGGNQPQHF
>TRBV5-1|TRBJ1-4|-|-
TGCGCCAGCAGCTTGGCCCCGGGAGAAAAACTGTTTTTT
CASSLAPGEKLFF
>TRBV4-1|TRBJ1-1|-|-
TGCGCCAGCAGCCAGGGGGGGCGTCCCGAGGCCACTGAAGCTTTCTTT
CASSQGGRPEATEAFF
>TRBV5-4|TRBJ2-5|TRBD1|-
TGTGCCAGCAGCTTGGGACAGGGGGTTTGGGAGACCCAGTACTTC
CASSLGQGVWETQYF
>TRBV28|TRBJ2-2|TRBD2|few
TGTGCCAGCAGTCCGTTCGAGCGGGGGATCGGGGAGCTGTTTTTT
CASSPFERGIGELFF
>TRBV19|TRBJ1-4|TRBD1|-
TGTGCCAGTAGTGAGGGACAGGGCACTGAAAAACTGTTTTTT
CASSEGQGTEKLFF
>TRBV4-2|TRBJ2-1|-|-
TGTGCCAGCAGCCAACCCAGAAATGAGCAGTTCTTC
CASSQPRNEQFF
>TRBV7-2|TRBJ1-3|-|-
TGTGCCAGCAGCTTAGACTTTATCGGAAACACCATATATTTT
CASSLDFIGNTIYF
>TRBV4-2|TRBJ2-5|TRBD2|-
TGTGCCAGCAGCCAAGCGGATGGGGGGGTTGAGACCCAGTACTTC
CASSQADGGVETQYF
>TRBV7-9|TRBJ2-5|-|-
TGTGCCAGCAGCTGGACACAAGAGACCCAGTACTTC
CASSWTQETQYF
>TRBV19|TRBJ2-2|-|-
TGTGCCAGTAGTCCTAGGGGCGGGGAGCTGTTTTTT
CASSPRGGELFF
>TRBV6-5|TRBJ2-1|TRBD1|-
TGTGCCAGCAGTTCACAGGGGGCAGAACAGTTCTTC
CASSSQGAEQFF
>TRBV7-2|TRBJ2-5|TRBD2|-
TGTGCCAGCAGCGAGACTAGCAGAGAGACCCAGTACTTC
CASSETSRETQYF
>TRBV7-2|TRBJ2-2|TRBD2|few
TGTGCCAGCAGCTTAAGACTAGCGGGGAACACCGGGGAGCTGTTTTTT
CASSLRLAGNTGELFF
>TRBV5-1|TRBJ1-5|-|-
TGCGCCAGCAGTTTGGCCCTTCTAGCCCAGCATTTT
CASSLALLAQHF
>TRBV5-1|TRBJ2-2|TRBD2|-
TGCGCCAGCAGCTTGCCCCTAGCGGGTCCTACCCGGGTCGGGGAGCTGTTTTTT
CASSLPLAGPTRVGELFF
>TRBV5-6|TRBJ2-1|-|-
TGTGCCAGCAGCAAGACAGGGAGGATCAATGAGCAGTTCTTC
CASSKTGRINEQFF
>TRBV7-9|TRBJ1-5|-|-
TGTGCCAGCAGCTTAGATGGGCGTCAGCCCCAGCATTTT
CASSLDGRQPQHF
>TRBV19|TRBJ1-2|-|-
TGTGCCAGTAGTCCCGACACATCTAACTATGGCTACACCTTC
CASSPDTSNYGYTF
>TRBV9|TRBJ2-6|-|-
TGTGCCAGCAGCGTTCCAACAGCTGGGGCCAACGTCCTGACTTTC
CASSVPTAGANVLTF
>TRBV27|TRBJ1-2|-|-
TGTGCCAGCAGTTTATCCCCAAGGGGAATTGGTGGCTACACCTTC
CASSLSPRGIGGYTF
>TRBV19|TRBJ2-2|TRBD1|-
TGTGCCAGTAGTATTGGACAGGGGTGGACCGGGGAGCTGTTTTTT
CASSIGQGWTGELFF
>TRBV5-8|TRBJ1-1|-|-
TGTGCCAGCAGCTTGAACGTCCCTGAGGCTTTCTTT
CASSLNVPEAFF
>TRBV4-2|TRBJ2-2|-|-
TGTGCCAGCAGCCAAGTTCGAGGTATTGGCGGGGAGCTGTTTTTT
CASSQVRGIGGELFF
>TRBV21-1|TRBJ2-3|-|-
TGTGCCAGCAGCAAGGCCAGGGGGCTCGGAGATACGCAGTATTTT
CASSKARGLGDTQYF
>TRBV15|TRBJ2-1|TRBD2|few
TGTGCCACCAGCAGACCCCTGGGACTAGCGGCTAACAATGAGCAGTTCTTC
CATSRPLGLAANNEQFF
>TRBV4-2|TRBJ2-3|TRBD2|few
TGTGCCAGCAGCCAAGAGGGCGGGGGTGGGTCAGATACGCAGTATTTT
CASSQEGGGGSDTQYF
>TRBV6-5|TRBJ1-1|-|-
TGTGCCACCACTCACAGGATGGGGACTGAAGCTTTCTTT
CATTHRMGTEAFF
>TRBV6-6|TRBJ2-2|TRBD2|-
TGTGCCAGCAGTTACACGGCGGGAGGGAGCGGCGGGGAGCTGTTTTTT
CASSYTAGGSGGELFF
>TRBV20-1|TRBJ2-1|-|few
TGCAGTGTACATCACGAGGGTGAGCAGTTCTTC
CSVHHEGEQFF
>TRBV19|TRBJ2-3|TRBD1|once
TGTGCCAGTAGTATATGGACAGGCCCCGCAGATACGCAGTATTTT
CASSIWTGPADTQYF
>TRBV28|TRBJ2-5|-|-
TGTGCCAGCAGTTTTCTCGAGACCCAGTACTTC
CASSFLETQYF
>TRBV29-1|TRBJ2-3|TRBD2|-
TGCAGCGTTGTACGGGGACTAGCGGGGGGGCTGAGCACAGATACGCAGTATTTT
CSVVRGLAGGLSTDTQYF
>TRBV28|TRBJ1-6|-|once
TGTGCCAGCAGTTTAGCAGGGTCACGGGCCCTCCACTTT
CASSLAGSRALHF
>TRBV18|TRBJ2-5|TRBD1|-
TGTGCCAGCTCATCGGGACAGGGGGAGACCCAGTACTTC
CASSSGQGETQYF
>TRBV5-1|TRBJ1-2|TRBD1|few
TGCGCCAGCAGCTCGACAGGGGACTATGGCTACACCTTC
CASSSTGDYGYTF
>TRBV6-5|TRBJ1-5|TRBD1|-
TGTGCCAGCAGGGGGGACAGGGGGAACAATCAGCCCCAGCATTTT
CASRGDRGNNQPQHF